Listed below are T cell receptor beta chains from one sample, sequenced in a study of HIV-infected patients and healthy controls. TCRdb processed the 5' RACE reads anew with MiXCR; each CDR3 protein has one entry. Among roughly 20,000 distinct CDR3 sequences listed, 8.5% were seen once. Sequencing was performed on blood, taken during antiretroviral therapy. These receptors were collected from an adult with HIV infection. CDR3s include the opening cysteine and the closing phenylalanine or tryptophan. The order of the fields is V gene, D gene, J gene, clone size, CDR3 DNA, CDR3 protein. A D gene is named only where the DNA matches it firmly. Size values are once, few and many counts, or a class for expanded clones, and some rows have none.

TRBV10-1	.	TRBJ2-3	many	TGCGCCAGCACCCCGGGACTTGGGGCCACAGATACGCAGTATTTT	CASTPGLGATDTQYF
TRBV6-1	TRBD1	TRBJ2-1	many	TGTGCCAGCGTCCGGGACAGGCCTATTTACAATGAGCAGTTCTTC	CASVRDRPIYNEQFF
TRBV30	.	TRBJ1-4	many	TGTGCCTGGAGGATACAGGGCACTAATGAAAAACTGTTTTTT	CAWRIQGTNEKLFF
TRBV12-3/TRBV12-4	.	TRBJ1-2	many	TGTGCCAGCAGTTTCAATCCCTATGGCTACACCTTC	CASSFNPYGYTF
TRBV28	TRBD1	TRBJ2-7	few	TGTGCCAGCAGGGCGACAGGGACCTACGAGCAGTACTTC	CASRATGTYEQYF
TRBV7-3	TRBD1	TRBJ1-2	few	TGTGCCAGCAGCTTTATGACAGGGTGGGACTATGGCTACACCTTC	CASSFMTGWDYGYTF
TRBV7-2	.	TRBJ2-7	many	TGTGCCAGCAGCCCCGGGACGACGCGCCACGAGCAGTACTTC	CASSPGTTRHEQYF
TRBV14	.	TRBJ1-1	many	TGTGCCAGCAGCCCCTCACTTATGACTTCCATGAACACTGAAGCTTTCTTT	CASSPSLMTSMNTEAFF
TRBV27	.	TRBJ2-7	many	TGTGCCAGCAGTTTTTCCCAGCCCTACGAGCAGTACTTC	CASSFSQPYEQYF
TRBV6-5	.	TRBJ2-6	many	TGTGCCAGCAGTTACTTCGGGGCCTCTGGGGCCAACGTCCTGACTTTC	CASSYFGASGANVLTF
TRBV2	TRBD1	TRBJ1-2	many	TGTGCCAGCAGTGAGGGGGGACAGAAAACCTATGGCTACACCTTC	CASSEGGQKTYGYTF
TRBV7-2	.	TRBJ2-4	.	TGTGCCAGCAGCACCCGACCGAGTTTAGCCAAAAACATTCAGTACTTC	CASSTRPSLAKNIQYF
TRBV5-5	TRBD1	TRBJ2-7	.	TGTGCCAGCAGCTTGGCCGGGACAGGAGTCTACGAGCAGTACTTC	CASSLAGTGVYEQYF
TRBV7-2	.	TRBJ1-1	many	TGTGCCAGCAGCTTTGGTTGGGAGGGCACCCAAGCTTTCTTT	CASSFGWEGTQAFF
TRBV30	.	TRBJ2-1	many	TGTGCCTGGTCTCAGGTCTCCTACAATGAGCAGTTCTTC	CAWSQVSYNEQFF
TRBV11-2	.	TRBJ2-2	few	TGTGCCAGCAAGGATCAGCAGGGTGGCACCGGGGAGCTGTTTTTT	CASKDQQGGTGELFF
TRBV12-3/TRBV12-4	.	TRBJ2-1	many	TGTGCCAGCACCCGTTACGAGGAGCACAATGAGCAGTTCTTC	CASTRYEEHNEQFF
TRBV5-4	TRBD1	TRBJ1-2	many	TGTGCCAGCAACACAGGGGGACGCTATGGCTACACCTTC	CASNTGGRYGYTF
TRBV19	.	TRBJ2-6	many	TGTGCCAGTAGTATAGATCAGGGGATCCCTGGGGCCAACGTCCTGACTTTC	CASSIDQGIPGANVLTF
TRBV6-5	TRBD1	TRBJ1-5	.	TGTGCCAGCAGTGACCAGGGGGCGCGACAGCCCCAGCATTTT	CASSDQGARQPQHF
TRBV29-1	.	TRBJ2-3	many	TGCAGCGGGGGCCGGGGGCCCCCGGCAGATACGCAGTATTTT	CSGGRGPPADTQYF
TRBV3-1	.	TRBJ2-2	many	TGTGCCAGCAGCCCCAACACAGGGTTCACCGGGGAGCTGTTTTTT	CASSPNTGFTGELFF
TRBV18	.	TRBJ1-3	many	TGTGCCAGCTCAGCCGGGCAGTACTCTGGAAACACCATATATTTT	CASSAGQYSGNTIYF
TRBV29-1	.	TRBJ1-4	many	TGCAGCGTTGAAGAGTCACAGGTGACGGGAAAACTGTTTTTT	CSVEESQVTGKLFF
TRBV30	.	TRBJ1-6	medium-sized	TGTGCCTGGAGTGTGGCGGATTCACCCCTCCACTTT	CAWSVADSPLHF
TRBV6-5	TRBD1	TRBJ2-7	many	TGTGCCAGCAGTTACGGGACAGGCGATTACGAGCAGTACTTC	CASSYGTGDYEQYF
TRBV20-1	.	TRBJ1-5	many	TGCAGTGCGGGGACGGATTACAATCAGCCCCAGCATTTT	CSAGTDYNQPQHF
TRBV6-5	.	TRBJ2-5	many	TGTGCCAGCAGTTACTCGAGGGGCCCTTCCGTTCATAAGACCCAGTACTTC	CASSYSRGPSVHKTQYF
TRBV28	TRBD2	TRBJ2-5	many	TGTGCCAGCAGTTTCGGTCTAGCGGGGTACCAAGAGACCCAGTACTTC	CASSFGLAGYQETQYF
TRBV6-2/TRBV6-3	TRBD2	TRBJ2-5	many	TGTGCCAGCAGCCGAAGGACTAGCGGGAGAGAGACCCAGTACTTC	CASSRRTSGRETQYF
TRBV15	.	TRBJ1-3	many	TGTGCCACCAGCAGAGATGGGGGTGGTGGAAACACCATATATTTT	CATSRDGGGGNTIYF
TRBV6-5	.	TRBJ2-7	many	TGTGCCAGCAGTTACTCGAGAGGGGCCCGGTACGAGCAGTACTTC	CASSYSRGARYEQYF
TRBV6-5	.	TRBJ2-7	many	TGTGCCAGCAGTTGGATGCAGGGGGGTTCATACGAGCAGTACTTC	CASSWMQGGSYEQYF
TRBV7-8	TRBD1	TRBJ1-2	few	TGTGCCAGCAGGACCGGGACAGGGAATCCGGCCTATGGCTACACCTTC	CASRTGTGNPAYGYTF
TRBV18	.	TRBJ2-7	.	TGTGCCAGCTCACCCCCGGACAGCTCCTACGAGCAGTACTTC	CASSPPDSSYEQYF
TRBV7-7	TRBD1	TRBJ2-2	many	TGTGCTAGCAGCTCGACAGGGGAAGCCGGGGAGCTGTTTTTT	CASSSTGEAGELFF
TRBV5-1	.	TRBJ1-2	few	TGCGCCAGCAGCTTGGGGACGGGAGTCATGAGTGGCTACACCTTC	CASSLGTGVMSGYTF
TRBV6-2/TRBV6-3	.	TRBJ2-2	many	TGTGCCAGCAGAAACGACAGGCACGGGGAGCTGTTTTTT	CASRNDRHGELFF
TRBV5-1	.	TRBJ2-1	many	TGCGCCAGCATCCAAAGCGTACAGGGTGGCGAGCAGTTCTTC	CASIQSVQGGEQFF
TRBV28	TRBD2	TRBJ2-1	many	TGTGCCAGCAGTTTAGCGGGGGGGCCAAATGAGCAGTTCTTC	CASSLAGGPNEQFF
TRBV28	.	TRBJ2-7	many	TGTGCCAGCAGTTCTCTCGGAGGAGACTACGAGCAGTACTTC	CASSSLGGDYEQYF
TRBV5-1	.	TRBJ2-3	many	TGCGCCAGCAGCTTGGCCGGGACAGATACGCAGTATTTT	CASSLAGTDTQYF
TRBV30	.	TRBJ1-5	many	TGTGCCTGGAGTGTACCCCAGCATTTT	CAWSVPQHF
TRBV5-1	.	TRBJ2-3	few	TGCGCCACCCGGGACACTAGCACAGATACGCAGTATTTT	CATRDTSTDTQYF
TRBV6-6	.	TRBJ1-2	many	TGTGCCAGCAGTTACGAAGGGAGCTATGGCTACACCTTC	CASSYEGSYGYTF
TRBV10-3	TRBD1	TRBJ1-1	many	TGTGCCATCAGTCCGGGACAGGGGAACACTGAAGCTTTCTTT	CAISPGQGNTEAFF
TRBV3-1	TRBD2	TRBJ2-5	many	TGTGCCAGCAGCCCCGGGACTAGCGGGAGCATCGAGACCCAGTACTTC	CASSPGTSGSIETQYF
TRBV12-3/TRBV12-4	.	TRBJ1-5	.	TGTGCCAGCAGTAGAAAGGCAGGCAATCAGCCCCAGCATTTT	CASSRKAGNQPQHF
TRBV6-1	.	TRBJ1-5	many	TGTGCCAGCAGTGAGGGACGGAATAGCAATCAGCCCCAGCATTTT	CASSEGRNSNQPQHF
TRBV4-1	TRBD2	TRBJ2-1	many	TGCGCCAGCAGCCAAGATACGGGACTAGCGGGGGGAGGGCGGTTCTTC	CASSQDTGLAGGGRFF
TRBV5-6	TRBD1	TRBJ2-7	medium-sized	TGTGCCAGCAGCTTGGCTGGGGGACAGGGAACAGGATACGAGCAGTACTTC	CASSLAGGQGTGYEQYF
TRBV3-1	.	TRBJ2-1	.	TGTGCCAGCAGCCAAGACGAGACGGGGTCCTACAATGAGCAGTTCTTC	CASSQDETGSYNEQFF
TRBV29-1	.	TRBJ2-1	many	TGCAGCGTTGAATTCGGGACAAACGAGCAGTTCTTC	CSVEFGTNEQFF
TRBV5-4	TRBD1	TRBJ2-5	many	TGTGCCAGCAGCCCCTGGACAGGGACTCAAGAGACCCAGTACTTC	CASSPWTGTQETQYF
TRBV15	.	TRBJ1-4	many	TGTGCCACCGCGGTCTCCAGGGAATATGAAAAACTGTTTTTT	CATAVSREYEKLFF
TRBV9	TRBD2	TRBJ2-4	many	TGTGCCAGCAGTAGCGGGGGGGCGGATTCTGTAGCCAAAAACATTCAGTACTTC	CASSSGGADSVAKNIQYF
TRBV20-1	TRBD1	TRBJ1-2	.	TGCAGTGCTAGAGATATTATAGGACAGGGGATTTATGGCTACACCTTC	CSARDIIGQGIYGYTF
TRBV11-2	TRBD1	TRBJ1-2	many	TGTGCCAGCAGCCCACCCCCAGGGGGGGTGTATGGCTACACCTTC	CASSPPPGGVYGYTF